A selection of T cell receptor beta chains follows, all from one sample in a study of T-cell memory formation after mild COVID-19. TCRdb recomputed calls from the 5' RACE reads with MiXCR, one row per CDR3 protein. Counted here are 450,000 to 650,000 distinct CDR3 sequences, roughly 20% occurring once; the ten biggest clones make up roughly an eighth. The sequencing input was PBMCs or a T cell subset sorted from them (not recorded which). Receptor source: an adult woman who had mild COVID-19 (a few samples of this study predate the infection). Cell type and time point are not known. Each CDR3 is given with its conserved first and last residue. The order of the fields is D gene, J gene, V gene, clone size, CDR3 DNA, CDR3 protein. The D gene is left open where the match is weak. Size tells how often a clone was seen (once, few, many) or the class of an expanded clone, and some rows leave it out.

D: -; J: TRBJ2-7; V: TRBV21-1; size: many; DNA: TGTGCCAGCAGCAAAACTAGCGGGAGGGCCAAATACGAGCAGTACTTC; CDR3: CASSKTSGRAKYEQYF
D: -; J: TRBJ1-6; V: TRBV7-9; size: many; DNA: TGTGCCAGCAGCTCCCACCAGGGCCATTCACCCCTCCACTTT; CDR3: CASSSHQGHSPLHF
D: TRBD2; J: TRBJ2-3; V: TRBV6-5; size: -; DNA: TGTGCCAGCAGGGGGACTAGACTGGCAGATACGCAGTATTTT; CDR3: CASRGTRLADTQYF
D: -; J: TRBJ2-1; V: TRBV27; size: few; DNA: TGTGCCAGCAGTTTTCAGGACCCCTACAATGAGCAGTTCTTC; CDR3: CASSFQDPYNEQFF
D: -; J: TRBJ2-7; V: TRBV6-1; size: few; DNA: TGTGCCAGCAGTGAAACACCGGACAGAACCTACGAGCAGTACTTC; CDR3: CASSETPDRTYEQYF
D: -; J: TRBJ2-5; V: TRBV7-2; size: few; DNA: TGTGCCAGCTCCACCTTTTACGGGGAAGAGACCCAGTACTTC; CDR3: CASSTFYGEETQYF
D: TRBD1; J: TRBJ1-4; V: TRBV23-1; size: few; DNA: TGCGCCAGCAGTCCAAAGGACAGGGAACGGAATAATGAAAAACTGTTTTTT; CDR3: CASSPKDRERNNEKLFF
D: -; J: TRBJ2-3; V: TRBV5-4; size: -; DNA: TGTGCCAGCAGCTTGGGGACTCTGAGGTCCGATACGCAGTATTTT; CDR3: CASSLGTLRSDTQYF
D: -; J: TRBJ2-1; V: TRBV6-4; size: few; DNA: TGTGCCAGCAGTGACTTCGCCTACAATGAGCAGTTCTTC; CDR3: CASSDFAYNEQFF
D: TRBD2; J: TRBJ2-1; V: TRBV6-5; size: -; DNA: TGTGCCAGCAGCCCGACTAGCGGGAGAATCCACAGCTCCTACAATGAGCAGTTCTTC; CDR3: CASSPTSGRIHSSYNEQFF
D: -; J: TRBJ2-5; V: TRBV12-3/TRBV12-4; size: -; DNA: TGTGCCAGCAGTTTAGCGTACTCGGGGATTAGAACCCAGTACTTC; CDR3: CASSLAYSGIRTQYF
D: -; J: TRBJ2-5; V: TRBV2; size: many; DNA: TGTGCCAGTATACTGGCGGAGACCCAGTACTTC; CDR3: CASILAETQYF
D: TRBD1; J: TRBJ2-3; V: TRBV24-1; size: -; DNA: TGTGCCACCAGTGATGCACAGGGGGCCACAGATACGCAGTATTTT; CDR3: CATSDAQGATDTQYF
D: -; J: TRBJ1-2; V: TRBV29-1; size: -; DNA: TGCAGCGCCCCAAATAGGGGGGATTATGGCTACACCTTC; CDR3: CSAPNRGDYGYTF
D: -; J: TRBJ1-1; V: TRBV7-9; size: few; DNA: TGTGCCAGCTCCGGTTCGAACACTGAAGCTTTCTTT; CDR3: CASSGSNTEAFF
D: -; J: TRBJ1-2; V: TRBV20-1; size: few; DNA: TGCAGTGCTAGAGGGAGTGAGATCGAGGGCTACACCTTC; CDR3: CSARGSEIEGYTF
D: TRBD1; J: TRBJ1-2; V: TRBV12-3/TRBV12-4; size: -; DNA: TGTGCCAGCAGTCCCTGGGACAGGGGAAAAGGTGGCTACACCTTC; CDR3: CASSPWDRGKGGYTF
D: TRBD2; J: TRBJ2-1; V: TRBV29-1; size: few; DNA: TGCAGCGTACGAATAGCGGGGGACAATGAGCAGTTCTTC; CDR3: CSVRIAGDNEQFF
D: -; J: TRBJ1-6; V: TRBV4-2; size: -; DNA: TGTGCCAGCAGCCAGGGATTCGGTTCACCCCTCCACTTT; CDR3: CASSQGFGSPLHF
D: -; J: TRBJ2-3; V: TRBV27; size: -; DNA: TGTGCCAGCAGATTCGGACAGATCACAGATACGCAGTATTTT; CDR3: CASRFGQITDTQYF
D: TRBD2; J: TRBJ2-3; V: TRBV7-3; size: few; DNA: TGTGCCAGCAGCTTTGGACTAGCCCCGGGTACAGATACGCAGTATTTT; CDR3: CASSFGLAPGTDTQYF
D: -; J: TRBJ2-3; V: TRBV9; size: -; DNA: TGTGCCAGCAGCGTCGGCCCGCCAGATACGCAGTATTTT; CDR3: CASSVGPPDTQYF
D: -; J: TRBJ2-5; V: TRBV3-1; size: few; DNA: TGTGCCAGCAGCCAAGAACAGCGGCGAGTCCAAGAGACCCAGTACTTC; CDR3: CASSQEQRRVQETQYF
D: -; J: TRBJ1-2; V: TRBV7-6; size: few; DNA: TGTGCCAGCAGCCCCGACACGTCCGCAAACTATGGCTACACCTTC; CDR3: CASSPDTSANYGYTF
D: -; J: TRBJ1-5; V: TRBV3-1; size: -; DNA: TGTGCCAGCAGCCCCGACGGGGATCAGCCCCAGCATTTT; CDR3: CASSPDGDQPQHF
D: TRBD2; J: TRBJ2-7; V: TRBV5-5; size: -; DNA: TGTGCCAGCACCCTGGAAAGCGGGAGCAACTACGAGCAGTACTTC; CDR3: CASTLESGSNYEQYF
D: -; J: TRBJ2-5; V: TRBV3-1; size: -; DNA: TGTGCCAGCAGCCAAGGTTGGGCAGTCCAAGAGACCCAGTACTTC; CDR3: CASSQGWAVQETQYF
D: -; J: TRBJ2-3; V: TRBV29-1; size: -; DNA: TGCAGCGTTGGTAACAGCTACACAGATACGCAGTATTTT; CDR3: CSVGNSYTDTQYF
D: -; J: TRBJ1-3; V: TRBV7-9; size: -; DNA: TGTGCCAGCAGCTTAGGGGGCTACAGAAGCTCTGGAAACACCATATATTTT; CDR3: CASSLGGYRSSGNTIYF
D: -; J: TRBJ2-7; V: TRBV20-1; size: -; DNA: TGCAGTGCTAGAGAGTTAGGGGCGGGACAATCCTACGAGCAGTACTTC; CDR3: CSARELGAGQSYEQYF
D: -; J: TRBJ2-5; V: TRBV12-3/TRBV12-4; size: -; DNA: TGTGCCAGCAGTTCACCTGGTGGGGACTCCGAACAAGAGACCCAGTACTTC; CDR3: CASSSPGGDSEQETQYF
D: -; J: TRBJ1-2; V: TRBV3-1; size: many; DNA: TGTGCCAGCAGCCAAGACTATGGCTACACCTTC; CDR3: CASSQDYGYTF
D: -; J: TRBJ2-3; V: TRBV2; size: few; DNA: TGTGCCAGACGGGGGGCCAACCCAGATACGCAGTATTTT; CDR3: CARRGANPDTQYF
D: TRBD2; J: TRBJ2-3; V: TRBV12-3/TRBV12-4; size: -; DNA: TGTGCCAGCAGATTTAGCGGGAGTACAGATACGCAGTATTTT; CDR3: CASRFSGSTDTQYF
D: -; J: TRBJ2-7; V: TRBV10-3; size: few; DNA: TGTGCCATCAGTGACCGACGGGATATCTACGAGCAGTACTTC; CDR3: CAISDRRDIYEQYF
D: TRBD2; J: TRBJ2-1; V: TRBV5-1; size: -; DNA: TGCGCCAGCAGCTTGTTGAGCGGGGGTTACAATGAGCAGTTCTTC; CDR3: CASSLLSGGYNEQFF
D: TRBD1; J: TRBJ2-1; V: TRBV18; size: few; DNA: TGTGCCAGCTCCGCCGAGGGGGCGATCCACAATGAGCAGTTCTTC; CDR3: CASSAEGAIHNEQFF
D: -; J: TRBJ2-7; V: TRBV6-7; size: few; DNA: TGTGCCAGCACTGGAGATGATAGCAGCGACGAGCAGTACTTC; CDR3: CASTGDDSSDEQYF
D: TRBD1; J: TRBJ2-1; V: TRBV6-5; size: -; DNA: TGTGCCAGCAGCAACAGGGGAAGCCACTCCAATGAGCAGTTCTTC; CDR3: CASSNRGSHSNEQFF
D: -; J: TRBJ2-1; V: TRBV12-5; size: -; DNA: TGTGCTAGTGGTTTAGTGGGGGGCCGGTTCTTC; CDR3: CASGLVGGRFF
D: TRBD2; J: TRBJ2-7; V: TRBV7-9; size: -; DNA: TGTGCCAGCAGCTGGACTAGCGGGACCTCCCTTACCTACGAGCAGTACTTC; CDR3: CASSWTSGTSLTYEQYF
D: -; J: TRBJ2-3; V: TRBV29-1; size: few; DNA: TGCAGCGTTGAATTGGCGGGTGATCGTACAGATACGCAGTATTTT; CDR3: CSVELAGDRTDTQYF
D: -; J: TRBJ2-1; V: TRBV9; size: many; DNA: TGTGCCAGCAGCGTAGTTAGTGGGTCCAATGAGCAGTTCTTC; CDR3: CASSVVSGSNEQFF
D: TRBD2; J: TRBJ2-1; V: TRBV6-5; size: -; DNA: TGTGCCAGCAGTAGCGGGGGGGGCAGCTCCTACAATGAGCAGTTCTTC; CDR3: CASSSGGGSSYNEQFF
D: TRBD1; J: TRBJ1-1; V: TRBV5-1; size: many; DNA: TGTGCCAGCTCATCCGGGACAGCGAACACTGAAGCTTTCTTT; CDR3: CASSSGTANTEAFF
D: -; J: TRBJ1-1; V: TRBV4-1; size: -; DNA: TGCGCCAGCAGCCAATATGCAGGGAAGTGGAACACTGAAGCTTTCTTT; CDR3: CASSQYAGKWNTEAFF
D: -; J: TRBJ2-5; V: TRBV25-1; size: once; DNA: TGTGCCAGCAGTGCGGACAGCGGGGTAGAGACCCAGTACTTC; CDR3: CASSADSGVETQYF
D: TRBD2; J: TRBJ2-5; V: TRBV11-3; size: -; DNA: TGTGCCAGCAGCCGTGGGGGACTAGCGAAAGAGACCCAGTACTTC; CDR3: CASSRGGLAKETQYF
D: -; J: TRBJ2-6; V: TRBV7-3; size: -; DNA: TGTGCCAGCAGCTTAACCCTCTCTGGGGCCAACGTCCTGACTTTC; CDR3: CASSLTLSGANVLTF
D: -; J: TRBJ1-2; V: TRBV29-1; size: few; DNA: TGCAGCGTTGAACCGGCAGGGTTCTATGGCTACACCTTC; CDR3: CSVEPAGFYGYTF